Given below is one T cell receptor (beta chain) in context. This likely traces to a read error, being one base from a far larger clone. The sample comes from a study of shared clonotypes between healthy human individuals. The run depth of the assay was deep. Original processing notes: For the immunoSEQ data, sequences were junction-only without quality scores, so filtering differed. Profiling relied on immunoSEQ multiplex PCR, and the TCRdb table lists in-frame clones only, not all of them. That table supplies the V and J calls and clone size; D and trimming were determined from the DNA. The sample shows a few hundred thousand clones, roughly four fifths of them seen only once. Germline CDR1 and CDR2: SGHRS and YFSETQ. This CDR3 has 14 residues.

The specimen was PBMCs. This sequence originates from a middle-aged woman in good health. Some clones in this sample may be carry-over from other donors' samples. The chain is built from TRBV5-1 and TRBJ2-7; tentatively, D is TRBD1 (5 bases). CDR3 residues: CASSLGVGQDERYF. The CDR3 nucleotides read TGCGCCAGCAGCTTGGGGGTTGGACAAGACGAGCGGTACTTC.